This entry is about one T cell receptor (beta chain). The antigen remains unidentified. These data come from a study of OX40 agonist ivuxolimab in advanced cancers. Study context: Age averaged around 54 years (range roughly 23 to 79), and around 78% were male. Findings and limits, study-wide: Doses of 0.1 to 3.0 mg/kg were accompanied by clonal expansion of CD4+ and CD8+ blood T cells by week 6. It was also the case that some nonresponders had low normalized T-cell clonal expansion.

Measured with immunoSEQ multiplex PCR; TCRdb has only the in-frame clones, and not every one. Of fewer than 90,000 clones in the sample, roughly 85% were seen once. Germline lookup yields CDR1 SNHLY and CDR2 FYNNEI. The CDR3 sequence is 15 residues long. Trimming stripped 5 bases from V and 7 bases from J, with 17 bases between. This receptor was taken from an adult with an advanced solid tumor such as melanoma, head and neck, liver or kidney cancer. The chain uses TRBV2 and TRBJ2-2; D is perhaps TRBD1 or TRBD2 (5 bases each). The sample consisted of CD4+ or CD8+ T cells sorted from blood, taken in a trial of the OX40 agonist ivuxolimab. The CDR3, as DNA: TGTGCCAGCAGTTCCTTGTCGGGGCTTCACGGGGAGCTGTTTTTT. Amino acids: CASSSLSGLHGELFF.